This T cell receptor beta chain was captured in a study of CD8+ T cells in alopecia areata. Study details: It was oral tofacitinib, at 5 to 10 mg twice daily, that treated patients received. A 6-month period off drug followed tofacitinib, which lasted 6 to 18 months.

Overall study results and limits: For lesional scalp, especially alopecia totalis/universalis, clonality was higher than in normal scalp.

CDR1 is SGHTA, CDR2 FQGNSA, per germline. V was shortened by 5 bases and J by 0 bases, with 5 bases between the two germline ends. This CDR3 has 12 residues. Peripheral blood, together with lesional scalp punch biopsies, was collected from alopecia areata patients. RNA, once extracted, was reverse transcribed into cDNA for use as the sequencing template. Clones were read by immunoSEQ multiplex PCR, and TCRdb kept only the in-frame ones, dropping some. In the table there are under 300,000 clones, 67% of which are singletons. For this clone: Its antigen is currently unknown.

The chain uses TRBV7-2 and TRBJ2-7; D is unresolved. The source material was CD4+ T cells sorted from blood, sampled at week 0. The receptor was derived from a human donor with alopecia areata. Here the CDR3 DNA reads TGTGCCAGCAGCGCCTACTCCTACGAGCAGTACTTC. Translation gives CASSAYSYEQYF.